Below, 9 T cell receptor beta chains from the same sample are listed, as sequenced in a study of blood T cell repertoires in COVID-19 (TCRdb year 2020). The method was the immunoSEQ multiplex PCR assay. Not all clones reach the TCRdb copy of this immuneACCESS table, which keeps in-frame sequences only. Checked studies attribute under half of the gap to unresolved V genes and leave the rest unexplained. A total of some 410,000 clones appear in this sample, around 89% of them only once. The top ten clonotypes cover more than 0.9% of the sample. Sequenced sample: PBMCs or T cells enriched from blood (not recorded which). These receptor sequences come from a woman aged 30 to 39 with acute COVID-19.

The chain uses TRBV7-9 and TRBJ2-5, with D possibly TRBD2 on 6 matching bases. The CDR3 length is 14 residues. Germline CDR1 SEHNR, CDR2 FQNEAQ (reference sequence). V was clipped by 5 bases and J by 5 bases, with 15 bases between them. The CDR3 region is CASSRLDRGETQYF. CDR3 nucleotides: TGTGCCAGCAGCCGACTTGATCGGGGGGAGACCCAGTACTTC. Filled out from reference TRBV7-9 and TRBJ2-5, the complete variable domain reads DTGVSQNPRHKITKRGQNVTFRCDPISEHNRLYWYRQTLGQGPEFLTYFQNEAQLEKSRLLSDRFSAERPKGSFSTLEIQRTEQGDSAMYLCASSRLDRGETQYFGPGTRLLVL.

The rearrangement links TRBV5-6 to TRBJ2-7; TRBD1 matches 7 bases. Germline assignment: CDR1 SGHDT and CDR2 YYEEEE. The CDR3 is made up of 13 amino acids. V was pared by 2 bases and J by 2 bases, with 1 base of the junction left unmatched. The CDR3, as DNA: TGTGCCAGCAGCTTTCAGGGGGCCTACGAGCAGTACTTC. Protein sequence: CASSFQGAYEQYF.

The J gene is TRBJ2-2, the V gene TRBV5-1; 8 bases map to TRBD2. The CDR3 runs 14 residues. The V segment lost 5 bases and the J segment 3 bases; nucleotides outside the gene matches: 3. The germline gives CDR1 SGHRS, CDR2 YFSETQ. CDR3 sequence (DNA): TGCGCCAGCAGTAGAGCGGGGGACACCGGGGAGCTGTTTTTT. It is translated as CASSRAGDTGELFF.

The rearrangement uses TRBV29-1 and TRBJ1-2; a weak D match, TRBD1 (6 bases). The CDR3 extends over 15 amino acids. The germline V and J ends were trimmed by 2 bases and 6 bases, with 19 bases remaining between them. Germline CDR1 is SQVTM and CDR2 is ANQGSEA. In DNA form, the CDR3 reads TGCAGCGTTGAAATGCGGGGGCAGGGAGTCCATGGCTACACCTTC. Its protein product is CSVEMRGQGVHGYTF.

The chain carries TRBV18 and TRBJ2-7, with TRBD1 identical over 8 bases. Looked up from germline, CDR1 is KGHSH and CDR2 is LQKENI. CDR3 size: 15 residues. The V and J ends lost 0 bases and 3 bases, in that order; junction bases with no gene match: 4. The CDR3 spells CASSPPDRAYYEQYF. CDR3 sequence (DNA): TGTGCCAGCTCACCACCGGACAGGGCTTACTACGAGCAGTACTTC.

The J gene is TRBJ2-7, the V gene TRBV6-5, with 7 bases identical to TRBD2. Germline CDR1 is MNHEY and CDR2 is SVGAGI. The CDR3 sequence is 11 residues long. Losses at the gene ends were 7 bases for V and 3 bases for J; bases not matched to a gene: 0. CDR3 DNA: TGTGCCAGCAAGCGGGGCTACGAGCAGTACTTC. This translates into CASKRGYEQYF.

The V and J genes are TRBV28 and TRBJ1-3; no clear D gene. The V end lost 6 bases, the J end lost 3 bases, and 18 bases lay between the germline ends. Germline CDR1 reads MDHEN; CDR2 reads SYDVKM. This CDR3 spans 16 amino acids. The CDR3 region is CASRPPGGLGGNTIYF. The CDR3 DNA is TGTGCCAGCAGGCCACCCGGAGGGTTAGGTGGAAACACCATATATTTT.

This chain links TRBV18 with TRBJ2-1; TRBD1 matches 8 bases. Germline values: CDR1 KGHSH, CDR2 LQKENI. J was trimmed by 5 bases and V by 4 bases; bases with no gene match: 7. CDR3 length equals 15 residues. This chain's CDR3 is CASSLDRGADNEQFF. In DNA, the CDR3 is TGTGCCAGCTCACTCGACAGGGGAGCTGACAATGAGCAGTTCTTC.

This chain links TRBV20-1 with TRBJ2-7, with TRBD2 identical over 9 bases. Germline trimming cut 3 bases from V and 3 bases from J; bases unmatched to any gene: 6. The CDR3 covers 14 residues. CDR1 and CDR2 from the germline V gene are DFQATT and SNEGSKA (reference sequence). In nucleotides, the CDR3 is TGCAGTGCTAGTTTGCGGGGGGGCCTCTACGAGCAGTACTTC. Encoded protein: CSASLRGGLYEQYF.